The 13 T cell receptor beta chains listed next were all sequenced from one sample in a study of beta chain features in type 1 diabetes. The study reverse transcribed the entire isolated RNA, so it sequenced expressed TCRB transcripts. Sequenced by immunoSEQ multiplex PCR; TCRdb stores in-frame clones only, minus some. Of 450,000 to 600,000 clones listed, about 32% were seen once; the top ten hold more than 0.055%. The material sequenced was naive CD4+ T cells from blood. These TCRs come from a young man in good health.

This chain links TRBV7-2 with TRBJ1-4; D is perhaps TRBD1 (5 bases). The CDR3 has 14 amino acids. Trimming pared 2 bases from V and 5 bases from J, leaving 9 bases between. The germline CDR1 and CDR2 sequences are SGHTA and FQGNSA. The CDR3 nucleotides read TGTGCCAGCAGCTTAAGGCAGGGAAATGAAAAACTGTTTTTT. This translates into CASSLRQGNEKLFF.

V usage is TRBV15 and J usage is TRBJ2-3, with a possible D match to TRBD2 (6 bases). Between the trimmed V and J ends, which lost 3 bases and 0 bases, there was a span of 13 bases. CDR1 is LNHNV, CDR2 YYDKDF, per germline (reference sequence). The CDR3 runs 16 residues. CDR3 nucleotides: TGTGCCACCAGCAGGTCAATAGCGGCTAGCACAGATACGCAGTATTTT. It encodes CATSRSIAASTDTQYF. Variable domain in full (rest from reference TRBV15 and TRBJ2-3): DAMVIQNPRYQVTQFGKPVTLSCSQTLNHNVMYWYQQKSSQAPKLLFHYYDKDFNNEADTPDNFQSRRPNTSFCFLDIRSPGLGDTAMYLCATSRSIAASTDTQYFGPGTRLTVL.

The chain recombines TRBV5-1 with TRBJ2-7; D gene uncertain. Trimming pared 1 base from V and 1 base from J, leaving 15 bases between. This CDR3 region has 16 residues. Germline-derived CDR1 and CDR2 are SGHRS and YFSETQ. DNA for the CDR3: TGCGCCAGCAGCTTGCAGGTCCAGGCGCGATCCTACGAGCAGTACTTC. Translated, it gives CASSLQVQARSYEQYF.

The chain links TRBV7-2 to TRBJ2-7; a possible D gene is TRBD1 (6 bases). The CDR3 is made up of 13 amino acids. V lost 4 bases to trimming and J lost 0 bases, with 7 bases between them. CDR1 SGHTA and CDR2 FQGNSA come from the germline V gene. The CDR3 region is CASSYRVSYEQYF. DNA for the CDR3: TGTGCCAGCAGCTACAGGGTCTCCTACGAGCAGTACTTC.

This chain links TRBV5-6 with TRBJ2-1, with D possibly being TRBD1 (6 bases). The V end was cut by 4 bases, the J end by 0 bases, with 8 bases between. The CDR3 runs 14 residues. CDR1 and CDR2 (germline): SGHDT, YYEEEE. Here the CDR3 reads CASSPDSSYNEQFF. DNA for the CDR3: TGTGCCAGCAGCCCGGACAGCTCCTACAATGAGCAGTTCTTC.

This chain links TRBV2 with TRBJ2-7, with no clear D. The CDR3 runs 12 residues. The V end was cut by 5 bases, the J end by 4 bases, with 9 bases between. Germline CDR1 is SNHLY and CDR2 is FYNNEI. This CDR3 reads CASSFDWYEQYF. DNA of the CDR3: TGTGCCAGCAGTTTTGACTGGTACGAGCAGTACTTC. Using reference TRBV2 and TRBJ2-7 for the parts outside the CDR3, the full variable domain is EPEVTQTPSHQVTQMGQEVILRCVPISNHLYFYWYRQILGQKVEFLVSFYNNEISEKSEIFDDQFSVERPDGSNFTLKIRSTKLEDSAMYFCASSFDWYEQYFGPGTRLTVT.

With respect to this clone: Other DNA sequences within the sample encode an identical CDR3. The gene calls are TRBV30 and TRBJ2-6; D not resolved. The CDR3 runs 13 residues. Germline-derived CDR1 and CDR2 are GTSNPN and SVGIG (reference sequence). The V end was cut by 0 bases, the J end by 5 bases, with 5 bases between. This chain's CDR3 is CAWSVTRANVLTF. DNA for the CDR3: TGTGCCTGGAGTGTGACCCGGGCCAACGTCCTGACTTTC.

The rearrangement uses TRBV11-2 and TRBJ2-4, with a weak D call TRBD2 (6 bases). This CDR3 is built from 14 residues. With 3 bases removed from V and 6 bases from J, the gap between germline ends came to 12 bases. Per germline, CDR1 SGHAT and CDR2 FQNNGV. The CDR3 DNA sequence: TGTGCCAGCAGCTTTTCAGGAGGGGTAAACATTCAGTACTTC. Amino acids: CASSFSGGVNIQYF.

This clone was counted a few times. The chain couples TRBV25-1 to TRBJ2-3, with TRBD1 matching 12 bases. Per the germline V gene, CDR1 is MGHDK and CDR2 is SYGVNS. The CDR3 contains 17 residues. The trim removed 5 bases at V and 2 bases at J, leaving 8 bases unmatched. The CDR3 DNA is TGTGCCAGCAGTCTACTTCCGGGACAGGGGGCCACAGATACGCAGTATTTT. Amino acid sequence: CASSLLPGQGATDTQYF.

The chain employs TRBV14 and TRBJ2-3; 11 bases align to TRBD2. The CDR3 is 16 residues long. J gave up 2 bases and V 4 bases, and 5 bases lay outside the gene matches. The germline gives CDR1 SGHDN, CDR2 FVKESK. The CDR3 protein is CASSLLAGGPTDTQYF. The CDR3 DNA is TGTGCCAGCAGCCTTTTAGCGGGAGGGCCCACAGATACGCAGTATTTT.

Only a few counts were recorded for this clone. The chain links TRBV27 to TRBJ2-7, with TRBD1 identical over 9 bases. This CDR3 is built from 15 residues. Germline CDR1 and CDR2: MNHEY and SMNVEV (reference sequence). V dropped 1 base and J dropped 7; count of bases not matched to a gene: 8. CDR3 sequence reads: CASSLYGTGFKEQYF. The CDR3 region has the DNA TGTGCCAGCAGTTTATACGGGACAGGGTTTAAAGAGCAGTACTTC.

The V call is TRBV28, the J call TRBJ2-4, with D perhaps matching TRBD2 (6 bases). Per the germline V gene, CDR1 is MDHEN and CDR2 is SYDVKM. Trimming took off 5 bases at V and 15 bases at J, with 26 bases between the two ends. The CDR3 totals 15 residues. CDR3 residues: CASSPITGTAAGRYF. The CDR3 region has the DNA TGTGCCAGCAGTCCCATCACCGGGACGGCTGCGGGAAGGTACTTC.

The chain joins TRBV30 to TRBJ1-5; D remains unclear. The CDR3 is made up of 13 amino acids. Per the germline V gene, CDR1 is GTSNPN and CDR2 is SVGIG (reference sequence). Trimming stripped 2 bases from V and 4 bases from J, with 9 bases between. Here the CDR3 reads CAWSNLVNQPQHF. CDR3 DNA: TGTGCCTGGAGTAACCTCGTTAATCAGCCCCAGCATTTT.